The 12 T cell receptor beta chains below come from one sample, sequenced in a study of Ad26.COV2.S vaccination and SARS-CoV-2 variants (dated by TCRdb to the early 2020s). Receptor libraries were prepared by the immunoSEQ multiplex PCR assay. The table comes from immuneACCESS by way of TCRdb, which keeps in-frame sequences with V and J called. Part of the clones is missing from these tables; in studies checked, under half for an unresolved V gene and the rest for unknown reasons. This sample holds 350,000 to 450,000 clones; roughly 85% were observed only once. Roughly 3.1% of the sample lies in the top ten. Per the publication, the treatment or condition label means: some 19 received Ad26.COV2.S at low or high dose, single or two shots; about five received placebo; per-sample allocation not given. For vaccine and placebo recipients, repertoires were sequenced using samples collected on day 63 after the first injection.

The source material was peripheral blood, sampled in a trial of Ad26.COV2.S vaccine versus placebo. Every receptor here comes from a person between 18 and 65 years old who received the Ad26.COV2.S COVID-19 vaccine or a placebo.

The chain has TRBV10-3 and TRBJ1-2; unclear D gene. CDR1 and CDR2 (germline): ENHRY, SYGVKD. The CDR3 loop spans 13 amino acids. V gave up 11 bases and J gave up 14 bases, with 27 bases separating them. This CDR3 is CASWNVREQLGTF. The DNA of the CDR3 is TGTGCCTCTTGGAATGTTAGGGAGCAGTTGGGGACCTTC.

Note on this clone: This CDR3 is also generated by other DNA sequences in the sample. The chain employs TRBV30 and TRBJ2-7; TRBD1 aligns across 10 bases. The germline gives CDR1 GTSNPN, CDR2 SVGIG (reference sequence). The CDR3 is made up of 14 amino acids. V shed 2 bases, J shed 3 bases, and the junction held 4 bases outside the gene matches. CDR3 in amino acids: CAWSRQGASYEQYF. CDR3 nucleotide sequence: TGTGCCTGGAGTAGACAGGGGGCGAGCTACGAGCAGTACTTC. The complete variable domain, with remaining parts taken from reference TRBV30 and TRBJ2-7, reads SQTIHQWPATLVQPVGSPLSLECTVEGTSNPNLYWYRQAAGRGLQLLFYSVGIGQISSEVPQNLSASRPQDRQFILSSKKLLLSDSGFYLCAWSRQGASYEQYFGPGTRLTVT.

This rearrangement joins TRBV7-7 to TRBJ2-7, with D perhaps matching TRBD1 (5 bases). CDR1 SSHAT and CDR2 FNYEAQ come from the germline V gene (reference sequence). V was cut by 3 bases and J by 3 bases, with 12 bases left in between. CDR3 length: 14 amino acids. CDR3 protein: CASSLSTAHYEQYF. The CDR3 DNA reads TGTGCCAGCAGCTTGTCGACAGCACACTACGAGCAGTACTTC. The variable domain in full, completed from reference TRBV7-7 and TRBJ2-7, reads GAGVSQSPRYKVTKRGQDVTLRCDPISSHATLYWYQQALGQGPEFLTYFNYEAQPDKSGLPSDRFSAERPEGSISTLTIQRTEQRDSAMYRCASSLSTAHYEQYFGPGTRLTVT.

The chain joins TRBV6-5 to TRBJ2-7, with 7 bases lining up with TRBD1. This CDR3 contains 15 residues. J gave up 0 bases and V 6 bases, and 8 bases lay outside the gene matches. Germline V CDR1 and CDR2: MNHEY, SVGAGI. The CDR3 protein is CASRSPGQSSYEQYF. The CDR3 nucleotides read TGTGCCAGCAGATCTCCGGGACAGAGCTCCTACGAGCAGTACTTC.

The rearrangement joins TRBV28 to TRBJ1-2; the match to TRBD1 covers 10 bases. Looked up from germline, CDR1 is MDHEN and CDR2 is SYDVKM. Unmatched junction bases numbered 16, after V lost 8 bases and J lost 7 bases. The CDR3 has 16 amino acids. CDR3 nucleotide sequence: TGTGCCAGCCGATACCCTCCCGGGACAGGGGATGGTGGCTACACCTTC. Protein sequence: CASRYPPGTGDGGYTF.

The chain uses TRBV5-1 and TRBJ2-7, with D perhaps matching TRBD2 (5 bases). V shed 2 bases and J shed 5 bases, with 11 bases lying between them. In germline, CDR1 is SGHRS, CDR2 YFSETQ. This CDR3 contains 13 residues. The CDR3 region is CASSFEGRHEQYF. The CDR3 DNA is TGCGCCAGCAGCTTTGAGGGCCGTCACGAGCAGTACTTC.

The CDR3 region has the DNA TGTGCCACCAGTGATCCCTGGCCGGAGGACTCCTACAATGAGCAGTTCTTC. Encoded protein: CATSDPWPEDSYNEQFF. The rearrangement uses TRBV24-1 and TRBJ2-1, with D possibly TRBD2 on 5 matching bases. The CDR3 has 17 amino acids. Germline V gene data show CDR1 as KGHDR and CDR2 as SFDVKD. Trimming pared 3 bases from V and 0 bases from J, leaving 14 bases between.

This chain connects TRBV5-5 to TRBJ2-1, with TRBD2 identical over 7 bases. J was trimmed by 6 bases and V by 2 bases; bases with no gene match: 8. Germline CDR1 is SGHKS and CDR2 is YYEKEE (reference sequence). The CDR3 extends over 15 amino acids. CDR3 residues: CASSLNGLGPNEQFF. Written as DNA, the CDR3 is TGTGCCAGCAGCTTAAATGGACTAGGCCCCAATGAGCAGTTCTTC.

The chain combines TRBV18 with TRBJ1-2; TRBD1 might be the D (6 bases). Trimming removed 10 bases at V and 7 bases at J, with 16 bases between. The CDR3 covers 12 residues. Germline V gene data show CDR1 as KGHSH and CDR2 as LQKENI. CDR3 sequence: CATTQGIGGYTF. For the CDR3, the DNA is TGTGCCACCACACAGGGAATTGGTGGCTACACCTTC.

The CDR3 DNA reads as TGTGCCAGTAGTAACCGAAGGGTTGAAAAACTGTTTTTT. The encoded protein is CASSNRRVEKLFF. J is TRBJ1-4 and V is TRBV19, with no clear D. The germline V and J ends were trimmed by 4 bases and 7 bases, with 10 bases remaining between them. The V gene's germline CDR1 is LNHDA and CDR2 SQIVND (reference sequence). The CDR3 covers 13 residues.

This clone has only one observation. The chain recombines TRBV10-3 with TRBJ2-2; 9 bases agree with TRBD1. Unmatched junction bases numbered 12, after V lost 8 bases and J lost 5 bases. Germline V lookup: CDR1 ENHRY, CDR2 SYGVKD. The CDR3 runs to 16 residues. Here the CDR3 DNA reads TGTGCCATCCTTCAGGGACAGGGAGTAGGGACCGGGGAGCTGTTTTTT. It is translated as CAILQGQGVGTGELFF.

Written as DNA, the CDR3 is TGTGCCAGCAGTTATAAAGGACGGGGAGCTAACTATGGCTACACCTTC. It yields the protein CASSYKGRGANYGYTF. The V and J genes are TRBV6-5 and TRBJ1-2, with D uncertain. The CDR3 spans 16 residues. Germline-derived CDR1 and CDR2 are MNHEY and SVGAGI. V gave up 3 bases and J gave up 0 bases, with 14 bases separating them.